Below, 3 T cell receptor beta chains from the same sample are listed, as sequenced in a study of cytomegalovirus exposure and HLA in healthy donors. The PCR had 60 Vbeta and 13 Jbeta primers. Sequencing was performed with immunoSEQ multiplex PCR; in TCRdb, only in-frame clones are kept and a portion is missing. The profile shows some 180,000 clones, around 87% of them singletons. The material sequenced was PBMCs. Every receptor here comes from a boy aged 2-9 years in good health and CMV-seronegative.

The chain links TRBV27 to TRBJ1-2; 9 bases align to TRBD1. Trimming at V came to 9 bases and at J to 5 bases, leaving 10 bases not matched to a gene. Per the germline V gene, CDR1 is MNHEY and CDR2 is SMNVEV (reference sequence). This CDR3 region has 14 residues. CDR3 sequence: CASRSGTGTYGYTF. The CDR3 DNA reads TGTGCCAGTAGATCCGGGACAGGGACTTATGGCTACACCTTC.

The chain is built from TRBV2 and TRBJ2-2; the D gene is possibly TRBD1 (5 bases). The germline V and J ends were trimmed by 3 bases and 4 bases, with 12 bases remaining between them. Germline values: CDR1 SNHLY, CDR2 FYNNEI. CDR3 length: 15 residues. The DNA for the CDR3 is TGTGCCAGCAGTGATCAGGGTACGGGCACCGGGGAGCTGTTTTTT. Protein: CASSDQGTGTGELFF.

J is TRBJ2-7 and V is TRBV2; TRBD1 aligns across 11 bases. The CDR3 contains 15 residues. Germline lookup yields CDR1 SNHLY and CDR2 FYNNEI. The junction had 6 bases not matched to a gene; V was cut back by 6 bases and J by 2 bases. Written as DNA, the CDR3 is TGTGCCAGCAGGTTACCGGGACAGGGGGCCTACGAGCAGTACTTC. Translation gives CASRLPGQGAYEQYF.